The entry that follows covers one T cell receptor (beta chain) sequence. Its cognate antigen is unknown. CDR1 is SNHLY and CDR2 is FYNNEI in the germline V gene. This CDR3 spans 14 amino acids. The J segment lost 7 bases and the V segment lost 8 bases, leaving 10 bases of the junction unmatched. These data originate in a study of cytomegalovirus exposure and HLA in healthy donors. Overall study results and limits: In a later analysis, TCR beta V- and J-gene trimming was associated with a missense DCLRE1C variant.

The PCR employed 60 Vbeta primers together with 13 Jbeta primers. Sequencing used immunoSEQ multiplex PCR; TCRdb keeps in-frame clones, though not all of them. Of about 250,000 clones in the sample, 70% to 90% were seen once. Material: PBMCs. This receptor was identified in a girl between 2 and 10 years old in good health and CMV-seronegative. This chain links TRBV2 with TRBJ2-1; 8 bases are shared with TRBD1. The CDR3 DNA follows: TGTGCCAGCCGACCGGGACAGGTGGAAAATGAGCAGTTCTTC. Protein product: CASRPGQVENEQFF.